The 7 T cell receptor beta chains listed next were all sequenced from one sample in a study of shared T cell receptors in the human thymus. The data were produced by immunoSEQ multiplex PCR, yet TCRdb's version contains in-frame clones alone and is incomplete. The sample has hundreds of thousands of clones; 95% are singletons. Sequences were obtained from thymocytes. These receptors were collected from a human donor.

The rearrangement joins TRBV27 to TRBJ2-7; D might be TRBD2 (6 bases). The germline gives CDR1 MNHEY, CDR2 SMNVEV (reference sequence). V shed 4 bases and J shed 2 bases, with 15 bases lying between them. The CDR3 runs to 15 residues. DNA for the CDR3: TGTGCCAGCAGTTACACTTCCGGGGGAACCTACGAGCAGTACTTC. Residues: CASSYTSGGTYEQYF.

The rearrangement links TRBV5-6 to TRBJ2-3, with 12 nucleotides matching TRBD2. V lost 0 bases, J lost 3 bases, and 8 bases stayed unmatched. The CDR3 spans 18 residues. CDR1 and CDR2 from the germline V gene are SGHDT and YYEEEE. The CDR3 region has the DNA TGTGCCAGCAGCTTGGGACTAGCGGGAGCGGGGGGGACAGATACGCAGTATTTT. Its translation is CASSLGLAGAGGTDTQYF.

V and J are TRBV7-4 and TRBJ2-5; 7 positions agree with TRBD2. CDR3 length equals 15 residues. Germline V lookup: CDR1 SGHVT, CDR2 SQSDAQ. V trimming: 4 bases; J trimming: 5 bases; junction bases outside the gene matches: 10. The CDR3 loop is CASSCGGAGVETQYF. The CDR3 region has the DNA TGTGCCAGCAGCTGCGGTGGGGCGGGAGTTGAGACCCAGTACTTC.

In DNA, the CDR3 is TGCGCCAGCAGCCAAGTTTACTATAACTATGGCTACACCTTC. It codes for CASSQVYYNYGYTF. The V call is TRBV4-1, the J call TRBJ1-2, with unresolved D. V lost 1 base to trimming and J lost 1 base, with 7 bases between them. CDR1 is MGHRA, CDR2 YSYEKL, per germline. CDR3 length equals 14 residues.

V is TRBV19 and J is TRBJ1-5, with TRBD1 as a possible D gene (6 bases). CDR1 and CDR2 (germline): LNHDA, SQIVND (reference sequence). V was cut by 3 bases and J by 2 bases, with 11 bases left in between. The CDR3 length is 15 residues. The CDR3 DNA is TGTGCCAGTAGTATCAGGGGTATTCGCAATCAGCCCCAGCATTTT. Amino acid sequence: CASSIRGIRNQPQHF.

The V call is TRBV19, the J call TRBJ2-7, with 9 bases that match TRBD2. Trimming at V came to 2 bases and at J to 0 bases, leaving 2 bases not matched to a gene. Germline V gene sequence: CDR1 LNHDA, CDR2 SQIVND (reference sequence). This CDR3 has 15 amino acids. CDR3 sequence: CASSIPGLASYEQYF. The CDR3 bases are TGTGCCAGTAGTATACCGGGACTAGCCTCCTACGAGCAGTACTTC.

Comment on this clone: Other DNA sequences within the sample encode an identical CDR3. The chain carries TRBV28 and TRBJ1-5, with D hard to call. CDR1 MDHEN and CDR2 SYDVKM come from the germline V gene. The CDR3 loop spans 11 amino acids. Trimming shortened V by 2 bases and J by 6 bases, and 2 bases separated the two germline ends. CDR3 coding DNA: TGTGCCAGCAGTTTAGGTCAGCCCCAGCATTTT. Translated: CASSLGQPQHF.